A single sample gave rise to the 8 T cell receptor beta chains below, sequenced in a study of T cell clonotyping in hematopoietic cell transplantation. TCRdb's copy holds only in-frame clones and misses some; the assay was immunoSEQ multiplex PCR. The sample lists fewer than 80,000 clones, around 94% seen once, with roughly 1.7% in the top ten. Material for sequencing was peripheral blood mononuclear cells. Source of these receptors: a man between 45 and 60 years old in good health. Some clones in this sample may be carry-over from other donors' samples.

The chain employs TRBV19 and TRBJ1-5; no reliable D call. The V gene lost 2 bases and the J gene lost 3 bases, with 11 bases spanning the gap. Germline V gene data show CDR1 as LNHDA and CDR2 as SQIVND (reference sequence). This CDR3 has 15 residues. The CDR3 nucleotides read TGTGCCAGTAGTATAACGGCAGGCCTCAATCAGCCCCAGCATTTT. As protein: CASSITAGLNQPQHF.

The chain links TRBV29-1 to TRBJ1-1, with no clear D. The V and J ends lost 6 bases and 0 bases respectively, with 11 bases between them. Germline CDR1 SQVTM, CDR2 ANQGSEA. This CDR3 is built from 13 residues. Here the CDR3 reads CSVVPRMNTEAFF. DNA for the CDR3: TGCAGCGTAGTTCCTCGGATGAACACTGAAGCTTTCTTT. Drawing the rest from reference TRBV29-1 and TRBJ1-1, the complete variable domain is SAVISQKPSRDICQRGTSLTIQCQVDSQVTMMFWYRQQPGQSLTLIATANQGSEATYESGFVIDKFPISRPNLTFSTLTVSNMSPEDSSIYLCSVVPRMNTEAFFGQGTRLTVV.

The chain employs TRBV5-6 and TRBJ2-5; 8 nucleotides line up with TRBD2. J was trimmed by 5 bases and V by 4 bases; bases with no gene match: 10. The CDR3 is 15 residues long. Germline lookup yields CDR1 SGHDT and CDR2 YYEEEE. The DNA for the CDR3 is TGTGCCAGCAGCCCGGGGGGGCAGATAGGGGAGACCCAGTACTTC. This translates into CASSPGGQIGETQYF.

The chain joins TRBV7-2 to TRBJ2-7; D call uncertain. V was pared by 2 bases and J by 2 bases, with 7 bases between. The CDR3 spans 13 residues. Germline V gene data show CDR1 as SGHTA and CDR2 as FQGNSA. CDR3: CASSLPTPYEQYF. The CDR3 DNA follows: TGTGCCAGCAGCTTACCCACACCCTACGAGCAGTACTTC. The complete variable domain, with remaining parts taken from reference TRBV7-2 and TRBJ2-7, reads GAGVSQSPSNKVTEKGKDVELRCDPISGHTALYWYRQSLGQGLEFLIYFQGNSAPDKSGLPSDRFSAERTGGSVSTLTIQRTQQEDSAVYLCASSLPTPYEQYFGPGTRLTVT.

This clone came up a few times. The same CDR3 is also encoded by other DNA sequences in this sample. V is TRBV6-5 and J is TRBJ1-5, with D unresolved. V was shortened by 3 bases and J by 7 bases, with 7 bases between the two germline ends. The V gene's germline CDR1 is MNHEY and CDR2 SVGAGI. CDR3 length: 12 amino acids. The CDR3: CASSYPGQPQHF. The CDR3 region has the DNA TGTGCCAGCAGTTATCCGGGACAGCCCCAGCATTTT.

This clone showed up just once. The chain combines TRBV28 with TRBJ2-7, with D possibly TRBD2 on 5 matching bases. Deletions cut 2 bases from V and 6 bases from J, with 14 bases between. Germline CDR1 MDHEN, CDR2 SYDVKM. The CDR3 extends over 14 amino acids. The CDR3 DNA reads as TGTGCCAGCAGTTTAGGGAGCCGGGTCGGCGAGCAGTACTTC. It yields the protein CASSLGSRVGEQYF.

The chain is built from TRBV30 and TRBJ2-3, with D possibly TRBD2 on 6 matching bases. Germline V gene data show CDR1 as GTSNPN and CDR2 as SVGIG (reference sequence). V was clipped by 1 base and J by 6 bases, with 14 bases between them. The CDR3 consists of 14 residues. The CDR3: CAWSGRGGVDTQYF. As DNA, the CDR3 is TGTGCCTGGAGTGGGCGGGGAGGAGTGGATACGCAGTATTTT.

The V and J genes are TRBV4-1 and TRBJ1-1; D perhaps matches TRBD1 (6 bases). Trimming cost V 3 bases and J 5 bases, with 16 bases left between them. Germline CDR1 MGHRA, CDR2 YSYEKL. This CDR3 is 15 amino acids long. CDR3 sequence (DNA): TGCGCCAGCAGCCACGTCACACAGGGTCGGACTGAAGCTTTCTTT. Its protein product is CASSHVTQGRTEAFF.